This TCR beta chain was recorded in a study of PD-1 blockade in classical Hodgkin lymphoma. Looking at the study overall: With a 2-week interval, patients received intravenous nivolumab at 3 mg/kg.

Each of the patients experienced relapse following autologous stem cell transplantation, and their brentuximab vedotin exposure differed. General study findings and limits: The study reported lower baseline TCR diversity in newly diagnosed patients than in healthy donors. The study found complete responders had baseline diversity similar to newly diagnosed patients.

The data were produced by immunoSEQ multiplex PCR, yet TCRdb's version contains in-frame clones alone and is incomplete. The table shows 14,000 or so clones, with around 82% occurring only once. This CDR3 has 15 residues. Germline V gene sequence: CDR1 SNHLY, CDR2 FYNNEI. V dropped 6 bases and J dropped 5; count of bases not matched to a gene: 7. A remark on this clone: Its antigen is as yet unknown.

The receptor was isolated from a human donor with classical Hodgkin lymphoma. This chain links TRBV2 with TRBJ2-5; the match to TRBD1 covers 12 bases. The sequencing here drew on peripheral blood mononuclear cells (PBMCs), taken at baseline. The CDR3 loop is CASRTGTGGRETQYF. The CDR3, as DNA: TGTGCCAGCAGGACCGGGACAGGGGGCCGGGAGACCCAGTACTTC.